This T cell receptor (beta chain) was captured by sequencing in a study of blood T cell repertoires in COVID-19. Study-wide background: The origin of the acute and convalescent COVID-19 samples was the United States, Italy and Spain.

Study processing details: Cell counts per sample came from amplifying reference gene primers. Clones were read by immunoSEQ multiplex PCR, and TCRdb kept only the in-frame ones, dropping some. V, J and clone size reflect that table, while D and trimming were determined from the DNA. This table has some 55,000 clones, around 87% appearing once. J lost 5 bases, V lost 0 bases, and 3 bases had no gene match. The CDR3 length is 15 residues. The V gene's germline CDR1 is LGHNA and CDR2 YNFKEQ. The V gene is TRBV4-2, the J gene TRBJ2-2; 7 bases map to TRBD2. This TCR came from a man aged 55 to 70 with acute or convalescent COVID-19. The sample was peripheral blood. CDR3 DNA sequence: TGTGCCAGCAGCCAAGATGGGGGAGGGACCGGGGAGCTGTTTTTT. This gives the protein CASSQDGGGTGELFF.